This is a list of T cell receptor beta chains from one sample in a study of blood T cell repertoires in COVID-19. Using immunoSEQ multiplex PCR, the repertoire was profiled, and TCRdb retains in-frame clones only, with some absent. The sample holds 200,000 to 300,000 clones, approximately 86% seen once. What was sequenced was PBMCs or T cells enriched from blood (not recorded which). These receptor sequences come from a woman in her 40s with acute COVID-19. Both conserved end residues are part of each CDR3. D genes are given only for firm matches. The size of a clone is reported for some rows only, either as once, few or many, or as a class for expanded clones.

J gene,D gene,clone size,V gene,CDR3 DNA,CDR3 protein
TRBJ2-1,TRBD2,once,TRBV2,TGTGCCAGCAGTGAGGGAAGGACTAGCTTTTATGAGCAGTTCTTC,CASSEGRTSFYEQFF
TRBJ2-7,TRBD1,.,TRBV19,TGTGCCAGTAGTATATATCCGGGACAGGGCTACGAGCAGTACTTC,CASSIYPGQGYEQYF
TRBJ2-3,TRBD1,once,TRBV5-1,TGCGCCAGCAGCTTGTCTGGGACAGGTGTGAGCACAGATACGCAGTATTTT,CASSLSGTGVSTDTQYF
TRBJ2-1,.,once,TRBV3-1/TRBV3-2,TGTGCCAGCAGCCAAACCTGGCGGGATTCCGACAATGAGCAGTTCTTC,CASSQTWRDSDNEQFF
TRBJ1-5,.,.,TRBV7-2,TGTGCCAGCAGCTCCCGGACAGACAATCAGCCCCAGCATTTT,CASSSRTDNQPQHF
TRBJ2-1,TRBD2,.,TRBV2,TGTGCCAGCAGTGAATGGGGACTAGCGGGACGTAATGAGCAGTTCTTC,CASSEWGLAGRNEQFF
TRBJ1-2,.,.,TRBV5-6,TGTGCCAGCAGCTTGTCTTTCACCGTCGGTGGCTACACCTTC,CASSLSFTVGGYTF
TRBJ2-7,TRBD2,.,TRBV11-1,TGTGCCAGCAGCTCCCCTTCTAGCGGGAGATTAACTAAGTACTTC,CASSSPSSGRLTKYF
TRBJ1-2,.,.,TRBV9,TGTGCCAGCAGCCCTCAGACAGGTTTGGCCTATGGCTACACCTTC,CASSPQTGLAYGYTF
TRBJ2-1,TRBD2,once,TRBV2,TGTGCCAGCAGTGTAGAGGGACTAGCGGGAGCAAATGAGCAGTTCTTC,CASSVEGLAGANEQFF
TRBJ2-3,TRBD2,.,TRBV15,TGTGCCACCAGGGGAGGGTCGGATACGCAGTATTTT,CATRGGSDTQYF
TRBJ2-5,TRBD1,.,TRBV5-1,TGCGCCAGCAGCTCTACGGTCAGGGGGCGAGAGACCCAGTACTTC,CASSSTVRGRETQYF
TRBJ2-1,.,.,TRBV9,TGTGCCAGCAGCGTATGGGGGGGCGATGAGCAGTTCTTC,CASSVWGGDEQFF
TRBJ2-3,.,.,TRBV2,TGTGCCAGCAGCTCTAGGGGAGATACGCAGTATTTT,CASSSRGDTQYF
TRBJ2-1,TRBD2,.,TRBV15,TGTGCCACCAGCAGGGGGACTAGCGGGAGGAATGAGCAGTTCTTC,CATSRGTSGRNEQFF
TRBJ2-7,.,.,TRBV6-5,TGTGCCAGCAGTTCCCTTCGACTAGTTCTGAACGAGCAGTACTTC,CASSSLRLVLNEQYF
TRBJ1-1,TRBD1,.,TRBV6-4,TGTGCCAGCAGTCTGACAGGGGGCCCTGAAGCTTTCTTT,CASSLTGGPEAFF
TRBJ1-4,TRBD1,.,TRBV27,TGTGCCAGCAGTCGAGCCGTCGGGACAGGCCCTCCAACTAATGAAAAACTGTTTTTT,CASSRAVGTGPPTNEKLFF
TRBJ2-1,.,.,TRBV6-5,TGTGCCAGCATGGAGGGCCAAATTTGGGTCTTC,CASMEGQIWVF
TRBJ2-2,.,.,TRBV11-1,TGTGCCAGCAGCTCCTTGACAGACCCCACCGGGGAGCTGTTTTTT,CASSSLTDPTGELFF
TRBJ2-1,.,.,TRBV21-1,TGTGCCAGCAGCAAACGGTGTGCCGAGCAGTTCTTC,CASSKRCAEQFF
TRBJ2-7,TRBD1,.,TRBV12-5,TGTGCTAGTGGTTTGGTAAGACAGGGTTCCCCCTACGAGCAGTACTTC,CASGLVRQGSPYEQYF
TRBJ2-1,.,.,TRBV11-2,TGTGCCAGCAGCTCGAGATACGGGGTCTCCTACAATGAGCAGTTCTTC,CASSSRYGVSYNEQFF
TRBJ1-2,.,.,TRBV15,TGTGCCACCAGTACACCAAACTATGGCTACACCTTC,CATSTPNYGYTF
TRBJ2-1,.,.,TRBV7-9,TGTGCCAGCAGCTTAGCCGGGAACAATGAGCAGTTCTTC,CASSLAGNNEQFF
TRBJ1-6,.,few,TRBV4-2,TGTGCCAGCAGCCAAGGGACAGATTCACCCCTCCACTTT,CASSQGTDSPLHF
TRBJ2-1,.,few,TRBV3-1/TRBV3-2,TGTGCCAGCAGCCAAGTGGCGGGGTTCAATGAGCAGTTCTTC,CASSQVAGFNEQFF
TRBJ2-2,TRBD2,.,TRBV9,TGTGCCAGCAGCCAGGGACTAGCGGGGCGTAACACCGGGGAGCTGTTTTTT,CASSQGLAGRNTGELFF
TRBJ2-1,.,.,TRBV3-1/TRBV3-2,TGTGCCAGCAGCCAAGACAAGCGAAATGAGCAGTTCTTC,CASSQDKRNEQFF
TRBJ1-1,TRBD1,.,TRBV14,TGTGCCAGCAGCCATTCCCCCGCGACAGGGTCGAACACTGAAGCTTTCTTT,CASSHSPATGSNTEAFF
TRBJ2-1,TRBD1,.,TRBV29-1,TGCAGCGCCGAAGACAGGGGGATTAAGGTTGAGCAGTTCTTC,CSAEDRGIKVEQFF
TRBJ1-1,.,once,TRBV2,TGTGCCAGCAGTTCAGTAAACACTGAAGCTTTCTTT,CASSSVNTEAFF
TRBJ1-6,.,few,TRBV27,TGTGCCAGCAGTTTTAGGCGGGTCTCCTATAATTCACCCCTCCACTTT,CASSFRRVSYNSPLHF
TRBJ2-1,TRBD2,.,TRBV5-4,TGTGCCAGCAGCCGCAGCGGGAGCGGTGAGCAGTTCTTC,CASSRSGSGEQFF
TRBJ2-1,.,.,TRBV2,TGTGCCAGCAGTGAATTGAGGGTCCCGGATGAGCAGTTCTTC,CASSELRVPDEQFF
TRBJ1-1,.,.,TRBV25-1,TGTGCCAGCAGTGAAGAAGGGAGCACTGAAGCTTTCTTT,CASSEEGSTEAFF
TRBJ1-2,.,.,TRBV11-3,TGTGCCAGCAGCTTAATAACCGAGGGCTATGGCTACACCTTC,CASSLITEGYGYTF
TRBJ2-2,TRBD1,.,TRBV29-1,TGCAGCTCTCGGACAGGGGGAGGAAACACCGGGGAGCTGTTTTTT,CSSRTGGGNTGELFF
TRBJ2-7,.,.,TRBV7-3,TGTGCCAGCAGCTTAACGGCGGGATTTGTATACGAGCAGTACTTC,CASSLTAGFVYEQYF
TRBJ1-5,.,once,TRBV5-8,TGTGCCAGCAGCTTGGGAAGGGGATCTCAGCCCCAGCATTTT,CASSLGRGSQPQHF
TRBJ2-2,TRBD1,few,TRBV25-1,TGTGCCAGCAGTGCACCTCTCGGACAGGGGGCACACACCGGGGAGCTGTTTTTT,CASSAPLGQGAHTGELFF
TRBJ2-2,TRBD1,few,TRBV30,TGTGCCTGGGGGACAGGGGCCGGGGAGCTGTTTTTT,CAWGTGAGELFF
TRBJ1-5,TRBD1,.,TRBV7-8,TGTGCCAGCAGCTCACTACAGGGGGCTGGCAATCAGCCCCAGCATTTT,CASSSLQGAGNQPQHF